In this sample, the clone carrying this TCR beta chain turned up a few times. Its antigen is not identified. As it was prepared, the TCRbeta library received unique molecular identifiers. Using its own MiXCR run on the PCR reads, TCRdb lists one record per CDR3 protein. The sample carries around 300,000 distinct CDR3 sequences, roughly 25% recorded once. The length of the CDR3 is 16 residues. Trimming at V came to 1 base and at J to 2 bases, leaving 7 bases not matched to a gene. CDR1 is SQVTM and CDR2 is ANQGSEA in the germline V gene. The entry originates in a study of T-cell reconstitution after alpha-beta-depleted transplantation in children. General study points: Where alpha-beta T cells came from about two months after transplant was reportedly several hundred expanded graft clones. Surviving recipient T cells and intrathymic progenitors accounted for some patients' high TCRbeta diversity at day 60. Fresh T-cell production supplied most of the T-cell counts and diversity seen one year after transplant.

The input for sequencing was PBMCs, mostly from graft donor cells, taken 180 days after TCRalphabeta/CD19-depleted stem cell transplant. The rearrangement joins TRBV29-1 to TRBJ2-5; TRBD2 aligns across 10 bases. The receptor was isolated from a male patient aged 10 to 17 who had a stem cell transplant for acute lymphoblastic leukemia, so the T cells may come from the graft donor. DNA of the CDR3: TGCAGCGTTGAAGGGGTGACTAGCGGGCCACAAGAGACCCAGTACTTC. It yields the protein CSVEGVTSGPQETQYF.